This T cell receptor (beta chain) came from a study of Ad26.COV2.S vaccination and SARS-CoV-2 variants. Assay: immunoSEQ multiplex PCR; the TCRdb copy retains only in-frame clones and omits some. In the table there are fewer than 400,000 clones, more than 70% of which are singletons. This CDR3 comprises 15 residues. CDR1 MRHNA and CDR2 SNTAGT come from the germline V gene. V dropped 6 bases and J dropped 3 bases, with 18 bases sitting between them. Treatment indicated: 15 to 20 received Ad26.COV2.S at low or high dose, single or two shots; about 5 received placebo; per-sample allocation not given. Sampling was done on day 63 after the first vaccine or placebo injection. This clone turned up a few times.

This chain joins TRBV6-4 and TRBJ2-7; perhaps TRBD2 as D (6 bases). Material: peripheral blood, obtained in a trial of Ad26.COV2.S vaccine versus placebo. The origin of this receptor is a person between 18 and 65 years old who received the Ad26.COV2.S COVID-19 vaccine or a placebo. The CDR3 coding sequence is TGTGCCAGCAGCAGACCCCGGGACTTCCTCTACGAGCAGTACTTC. Amino acids: CASSRPRDFLYEQYF.